The 24 T cell receptor beta chains reported below all come from one sample, sequenced in a study of siplizumab effects on memory and regulatory T cells. This table comes from immunoSEQ multiplex PCR, and its TCRdb copy is limited to in-frame clones, with some not included. The table includes over 90,000 clones, roughly 90% detected once. The sample comprised CD4+ T cells sorted from blood. The receptors were sampled from a human donor in good health.

This clone was recorded only once. The chain recombines TRBV7-2 with TRBJ2-3; the match to TRBD2 covers 9 bases. The CDR3 extends over 16 amino acids. V lost 5 bases, J lost 1 base, and 7 bases stayed unmatched. Germline values: CDR1 SGHTA, CDR2 FQGNSA. CDR3 in DNA: TGTGCCAGCAGCCCCCGAAAGCGGGAGGGCACAGATACGCAGTATTTT. It specifies CASSPRKREGTDTQYF.

This clone was detected only a few times. The V and J genes are TRBV6-1 and TRBJ1-2; D is unclear. The CDR3 spans 14 residues. CDR1 is MNHNS and CDR2 is SASEGT in the germline V gene. V lost 5 bases and J 1 base, leaving 11 bases between the germline ends. The CDR3 DNA reads as TGTGCCAGCAGTAAGGGAACGGATAACTATGGCTACACCTTC. Its protein is CASSKGTDNYGYTF.

The V call is TRBV7-9, the J call TRBJ2-3; the match to TRBD2 covers 7 bases. CDR3 size: 15 residues. V dropped 5 bases and J dropped 0; count of bases not matched to a gene: 5. CDR1 and CDR2 from the germline V gene are SEHNR and FQNEAQ (reference sequence). CDR3 region: CASSTGGHSTDTQYF. For the CDR3, the DNA is TGTGCCAGCAGCACGGGAGGACATAGCACAGATACGCAGTATTTT.

This chain connects TRBV4-1 to TRBJ1-1, with 9 bases identical to TRBD1. CDR3 length equals 17 residues. CDR1 and CDR2 from the germline V gene are MGHRA and YSYEKL. Unmatched junction bases numbered 12, after V lost 4 bases and J lost 3 bases. In DNA form, the CDR3 reads TGCGCCAGCAGCCCCCCGGGGTGGACAGGGGATGACACTGAAGCTTTCTTT. Residues: CASSPPGWTGDDTEAFF.

CDR3: CASSPTGLGDTQYF. CDR3 bases: TGTGCCAGCTCACCAACAGGGCTGGGAGATACGCAGTATTTT. The rearrangement uses TRBV18 and TRBJ2-3, with a weak D call TRBD1 (6 bases). V lost 2 bases to trimming and J lost 5 bases, with 11 bases between them. This CDR3 has 14 residues. Germline lookup yields CDR1 KGHSH and CDR2 LQKENI. Variable domain in full (rest from reference TRBV18 and TRBJ2-3): NAGVMQNPRHLVRRRGQEARLRCSPMKGHSHVYWYRQLPEEGLKFMVYLQKENIIDESGMPKERFSAEFPKEGPSILRIQQVVRGDSAAYFCASSPTGLGDTQYFGPGTRLTVL.

The chain combines TRBV19 with TRBJ2-4; D perhaps matches TRBD1 (5 bases). Germline CDR1 LNHDA, CDR2 SQIVND (reference sequence). V dropped 6 bases and J dropped 6 bases, with 12 bases sitting between them. This CDR3 spans 13 amino acids. The CDR3 DNA sequence: TGTGCCAGTAGGGGGCGGCCCGCAAACATTCAGTACTTC. Residues: CASRGRPANIQYF. Full variable domain (rest looked up from reference TRBV19 and TRBJ2-4): DGGITQSPKYLFRKEGQNVTLSCEQNLNHDAMYWYRQDPGQGLRLIYYSQIVNDFQKGDIAEGYSVSREKKESFPLTVTSAQKNPTAFYLCASRGRPANIQYFGAGTRLSVL.

The chain recombines TRBV5-4 with TRBJ2-7; D is uncertain. V lost 4 bases to trimming and J lost 3 bases, with 11 bases between them. This CDR3 is 13 amino acids long. Germline CDR1 SGHNT, CDR2 YYREEE (reference sequence). The CDR3 loop is CASSPDPYYEQYF. In DNA form, the CDR3 reads TGTGCCAGCAGCCCAGACCCCTACTACGAGCAGTACTTC.

The sample holds one count of this clone. The rearrangement links TRBV28 to TRBJ2-1; a possible D gene is TRBD2 (6 bases). The V gene's germline CDR1 is MDHEN and CDR2 SYDVKM. V lost 7 bases to trimming and J lost 1 base, with 11 bases between them. This CDR3 is built from 14 residues. The CDR3: CASITGGSYNEQFF. Here the CDR3 DNA reads TGTGCCAGCATTACCGGAGGGTCCTACAATGAGCAGTTCTTC.

This chain uses TRBV11-2 with TRBJ1-1; 7 nucleotides agree with TRBD1. The V gene's germline CDR1 is SGHAT and CDR2 FQNNGV. The CDR3 length is 16 residues. The V gene end was trimmed by 1 base and the J gene end by 0 bases; junction bases not matched to a gene: 5. This CDR3 is CASSLGTGPMNTEAFF. CDR3 DNA: TGTGCCAGCAGCTTAGGGACAGGTCCCATGAACACTGAAGCTTTCTTT. Complete variable domain (other parts from reference TRBV11-2 and TRBJ1-1): EAGVAQSPRYKIIEKRQSVAFWCNPISGHATLYWYQQILGQGPKLLIQFQNNGVVDDSQLPKDRFSAERLKGVDSTLKIQPAKLEDSAVYLCASSLGTGPMNTEAFFGQGTRLTVV.

This chain joins TRBV7-6 and TRBJ2-1; 12 positions agree with TRBD2. The germline gives CDR1 SGHVS, CDR2 FNYEAQ. V trimming: 5 bases; J trimming: 7 bases; junction bases outside the gene matches: 15. This CDR3 has 18 amino acids. As DNA, the CDR3 is TGTGCCAGCAGCCCTCGGGCTAGCGGGAGGGCCGGTAAGAATGAGCAGTTCTTC. This sequence encodes CASSPRASGRAGKNEQFF.

CDR3 bases: TGTGCCAGCAGCTCCCGACAGGGGGCGCGAAATGAGCAGTTCTTC. Protein: CASSSRQGARNEQFF. The genes are TRBV7-2 and TRBJ2-1; 10 bases map to TRBD1. This CDR3 contains 15 residues. Trimming removed 4 bases from V and 7 bases from J; junction bases left unmatched: 7. Germline V CDR1 and CDR2: SGHTA, FQGNSA.

The count of this clone is one. The chain is built from TRBV2 and TRBJ1-4, with D unclear. This CDR3 is built from 14 residues. Germline CDR1 SNHLY, CDR2 FYNNEI. Trimming removed 3 bases at V and 8 bases at J, with 13 bases between. The CDR3 protein is CASSDSGVGEKLFF. CDR3 sequence (DNA): TGTGCCAGCAGTGATTCGGGAGTAGGAGAAAAACTGTTTTTT.

The chain uses TRBV18 and TRBJ1-3; unclear D gene. Per the germline V gene, CDR1 is KGHSH and CDR2 is LQKENI. Trimming shortened V by 3 bases and J by 5 bases, and 2 bases separated the two germline ends. The CDR3 sequence is 11 residues long. The CDR3 here is CASSPRNTIYF. CDR3 in DNA: TGTGCCAGCTCACCGAGAAACACCATATATTTT.

This chain joins TRBV11-2 and TRBJ2-1; D gene ambiguous. Germline V gives CDR1 SGHAT, CDR2 FQNNGV. V lost 5 bases to trimming and J lost 0 bases, with 20 bases between them. The CDR3 spans 18 residues. The CDR3 coding sequence is TGTGCCAGCAGCCCAAACCCCCAGGTACCTTACTCCTACAATGAGCAGTTCTTC. As protein: CASSPNPQVPYSYNEQFF.

This chain connects TRBV9 to TRBJ1-1; tentatively, D is TRBD1 (5 bases). Germline values: CDR1 SGDLS, CDR2 YYNGEE. The V end lost 0 bases, the J end lost 7 bases, and 16 bases lay between the germline ends. There are 15 residues in the CDR3. CDR3 coding DNA: TGTGCCAGCAGCGTAGACGGGGACGACTACAGTGAAGCTTTCTTT. Protein: CASSVDGDDYSEAFF.

The chain couples TRBV29-1 to TRBJ1-1; D unresolved. The CDR3 runs 11 residues. Trimming removed 7 bases from V and 8 bases from J, with 14 bases in between. Germline CDR1 is SQVTM and CDR2 is ANQGSEA. CDR3 sequence reads: CSAANAAEAFF. CDR3 nucleotide sequence: TGCAGCGCAGCAAACGCGGCAGAAGCTTTCTTT.

The chain joins TRBV7-9 to TRBJ1-4, with D tentatively TRBD1 (6 bases). The CDR3 length is 17 residues. Germline V gives CDR1 SEHNR, CDR2 FQNEAQ (reference sequence). V lost 4 bases and J 2 bases, leaving 17 bases between the germline ends. CDR3 in amino acids: CASSSGVQGTTNEKLFF. CDR3 nucleotide sequence: TGTGCCAGCAGCTCCGGCGTTCAGGGGACCACTAATGAAAAACTGTTTTTT.

The chain couples TRBV30 to TRBJ2-1; 8 positions agree with TRBD2. Germline lookup yields CDR1 GTSNPN and CDR2 SVGIG (reference sequence). CDR3 length: 13 amino acids. V dropped 2 bases and J dropped 8; count of bases not matched to a gene: 5. DNA of the CDR3: TGTGCCTGGAGTCCTAGCGGGTTCTATGAGCAGTTCTTC. Its translation is CAWSPSGFYEQFF.

This chain uses TRBV11-2 with TRBJ2-5, with a tentative D call TRBD2 (5 bases). The V end lost 8 bases, the J end lost 1 base, and 20 bases lay between the germline ends. The germline V gene has CDR1 SGHAT and CDR2 FQNNGV. The CDR3 covers 16 residues. For the CDR3, the DNA is TGTGCCAGCTCCTACGTCGGCAGCGGAAGCCAAGAGACCCAGTACTTC. Translation: CASSYVGSGSQETQYF. Combining the CDR3 with reference TRBV11-2 and TRBJ2-5 gives the whole variable domain EAGVAQSPRYKIIEKRQSVAFWCNPISGHATLYWYQQILGQGPKLLIQFQNNGVVDDSQLPKDRFSAERLKGVDSTLKIQPAKLEDSAVYLCASSYVGSGSQETQYFGPGTRLLVL.

This rearrangement joins TRBV7-2 to TRBJ1-5; no clear D gene. The CDR3 runs to 13 residues. Trimming removed 5 bases from V and 7 bases from J, with 12 bases in between. Germline V CDR1 and CDR2: SGHTA, FQGNSA. CDR3 sequence: CASSLGVGQPQHF. The CDR3 bases are TGTGCCAGCAGCCTAGGAGTTGGGCAGCCCCAGCATTTT.

The chain couples TRBV6-4 to TRBJ1-2; no clear D gene. V lost 2 bases and J 7 bases, leaving 8 bases between the germline ends. Germline CDR1 and CDR2: MRHNA and SNTAGT. The CDR3 is made up of 12 amino acids. The CDR3 DNA sequence: TGTGCCAGCAGTGACAACAACCTTGGCTACACCTTC. As protein: CASSDNNLGYTF.

J is TRBJ2-5 and V is TRBV20-1; D could derive from TRBD1 or TRBD2 (6 bases each). Between the trimmed V and J ends, which lost 7 bases and 3 bases, there was a span of 9 bases. CDR3 length equals 11 residues. Per germline, CDR1 DFQATT and CDR2 SNEGSKA (reference sequence). CDR3 protein: CSGGDKETQYF. The CDR3 bases are TGCAGTGGCGGGGACAAAGAGACCCAGTACTTC.

This clone was counted between two and nine times. The chain combines TRBV11-2 with TRBJ2-7; a weak D match, TRBD1 (5 bases). The V end was cut by 0 bases, the J end by 2 bases, with 14 bases between. Germline V CDR1 and CDR2: SGHAT, FQNNGV. This CDR3 comprises 16 residues. The CDR3: CASSLDSSTVAYEQYF. As DNA, the CDR3 is TGTGCCAGCAGCTTAGACTCCTCGACAGTCGCCTACGAGCAGTACTTC.

This clone appeared once. This chain links TRBV28 with TRBJ1-1; D not resolved. The V gene lost 6 bases and the J gene lost 1 base, with 9 bases spanning the gap. This CDR3 comprises 13 residues. The germline gives CDR1 MDHEN, CDR2 SYDVKM. This CDR3 is CASSRRGNTEAFF. Written as DNA, the CDR3 is TGTGCCAGCAGCCGGCGAGGGAACACTGAAGCTTTCTTT.